This T cell receptor (beta chain) was identified during a study of brain T cells in children with intractable seizures. The sample holds one count of this clone. TCRdb's table, derived via immunoSEQ multiplex PCR, lists solely in-frame clones and lacks some. The sample contains about 64,000 clones, around 95% of which appear only once. Germline assignment: CDR1 ENHRY and CDR2 SYGVKD. The CDR3 is 14 amino acids. The V and J ends lost 0 bases and 0 bases respectively, with 3 bases between them. Only cases whose brain tissue showed the highest T cell transcript signatures were sequenced. V gene TRBV10-3 combines with J gene TRBJ2-4; D remains unclear. The clonotype comes from a boy in the first two years of life with focal cortical dysplasia and intractable seizures. The sample in question was peripheral blood, obtained at surgery. The CDR3 DNA reads as TGTGCCATCAGTGAGTCACTAGCCAAAAACATTCAGTACTTC. It is translated as CAISESLAKNIQYF.